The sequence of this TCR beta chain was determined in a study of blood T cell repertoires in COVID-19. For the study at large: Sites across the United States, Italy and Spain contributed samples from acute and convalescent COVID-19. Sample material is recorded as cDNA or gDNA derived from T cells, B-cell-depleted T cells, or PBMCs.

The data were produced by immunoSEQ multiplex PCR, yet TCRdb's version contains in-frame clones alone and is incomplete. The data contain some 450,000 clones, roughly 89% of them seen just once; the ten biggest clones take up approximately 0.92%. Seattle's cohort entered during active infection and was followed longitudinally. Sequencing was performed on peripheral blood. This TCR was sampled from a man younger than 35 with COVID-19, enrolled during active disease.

CDR3 sequence: CASSRSDNEQFF. The CDR3 DNA reads as TGTGCCAGCAGTCGGTCCGACAATGAGCAGTTCTTC. The chain carries TRBV12-3 or TRBV12-4 and TRBJ2-1; D not certain. V lost 5 bases to trimming and J lost 5 bases, with 7 bases between them. The CDR3 has 12 residues.